This TCR beta chain comes out of a study of cytomegalovirus exposure and HLA in healthy donors. The J segment lost 0 bases and the V segment lost 5 bases, leaving 13 bases of the junction unmatched. The germline gives CDR1 SGHRS, CDR2 YFSETQ. The CDR3 is made up of 18 amino acids. With 60 Vbeta and 13 Jbeta primers, the PCR was carried out. Here immunoSEQ multiplex PCR was the method, and the copy in TCRdb shows in-frame clones only, minus some. This table holds hundreds of thousands of clones, 80% to 90% found once. In regard to this clone: Its antigen remains unknown.

Findings of the study overall: Reports showed the classifier diagnosing cytomegalovirus status with high specificity and sensitivity. Evidence from a later analysis indicated that most CMV-associated TCR beta chains looked HLA-restricted.

This rearrangement joins TRBV5-1 to TRBJ1-4, with TRBD1 identical over 7 bases. The source of this sequence is a girl aged 2 to 9 in good health and CMV-seronegative. Sequences were obtained from PBMCs. CDR3 bases: TGCGCCAGCAGACCTTACCGGGACAGATTATCAACTAATGAAAAACTGTTTTTT. It specifies CASRPYRDRLSTNEKLFF.